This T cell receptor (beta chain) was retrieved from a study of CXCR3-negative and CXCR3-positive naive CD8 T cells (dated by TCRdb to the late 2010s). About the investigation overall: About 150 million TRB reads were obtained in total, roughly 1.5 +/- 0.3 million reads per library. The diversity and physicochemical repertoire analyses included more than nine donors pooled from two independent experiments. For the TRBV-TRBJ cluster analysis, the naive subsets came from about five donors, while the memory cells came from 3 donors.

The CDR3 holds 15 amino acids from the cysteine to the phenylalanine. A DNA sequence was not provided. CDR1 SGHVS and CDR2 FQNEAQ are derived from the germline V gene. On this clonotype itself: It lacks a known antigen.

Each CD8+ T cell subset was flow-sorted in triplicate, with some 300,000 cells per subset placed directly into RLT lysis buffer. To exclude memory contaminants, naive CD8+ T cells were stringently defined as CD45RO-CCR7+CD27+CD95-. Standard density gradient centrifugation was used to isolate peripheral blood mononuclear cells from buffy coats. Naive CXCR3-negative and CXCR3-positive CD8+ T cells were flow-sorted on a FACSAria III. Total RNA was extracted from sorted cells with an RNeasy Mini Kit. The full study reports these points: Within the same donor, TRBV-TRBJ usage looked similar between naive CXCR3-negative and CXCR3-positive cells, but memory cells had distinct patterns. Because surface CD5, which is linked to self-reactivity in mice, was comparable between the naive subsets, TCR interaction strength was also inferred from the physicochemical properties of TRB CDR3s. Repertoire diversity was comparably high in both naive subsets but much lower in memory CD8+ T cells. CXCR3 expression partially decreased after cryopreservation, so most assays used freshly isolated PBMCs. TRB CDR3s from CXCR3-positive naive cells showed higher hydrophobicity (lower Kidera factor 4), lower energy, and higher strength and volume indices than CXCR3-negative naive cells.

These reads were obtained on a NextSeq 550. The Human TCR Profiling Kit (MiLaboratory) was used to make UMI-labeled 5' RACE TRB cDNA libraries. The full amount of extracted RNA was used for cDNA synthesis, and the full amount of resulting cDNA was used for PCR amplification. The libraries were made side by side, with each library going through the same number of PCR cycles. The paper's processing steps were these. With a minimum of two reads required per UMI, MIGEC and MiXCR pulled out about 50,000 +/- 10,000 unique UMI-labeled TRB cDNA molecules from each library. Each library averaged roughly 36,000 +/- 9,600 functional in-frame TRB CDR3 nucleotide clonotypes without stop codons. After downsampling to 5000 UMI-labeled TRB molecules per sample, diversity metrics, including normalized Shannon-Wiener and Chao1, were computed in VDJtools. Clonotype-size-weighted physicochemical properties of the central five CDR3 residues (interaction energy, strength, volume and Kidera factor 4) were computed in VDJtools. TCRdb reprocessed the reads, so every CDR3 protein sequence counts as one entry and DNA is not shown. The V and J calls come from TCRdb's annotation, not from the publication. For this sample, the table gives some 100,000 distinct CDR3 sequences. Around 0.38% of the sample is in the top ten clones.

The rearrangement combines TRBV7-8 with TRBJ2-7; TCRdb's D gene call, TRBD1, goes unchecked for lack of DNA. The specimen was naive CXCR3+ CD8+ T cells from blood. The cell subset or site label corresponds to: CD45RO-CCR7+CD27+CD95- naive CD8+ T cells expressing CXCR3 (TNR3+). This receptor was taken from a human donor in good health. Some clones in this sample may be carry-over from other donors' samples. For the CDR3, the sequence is CASSRDRGSSYEQYF. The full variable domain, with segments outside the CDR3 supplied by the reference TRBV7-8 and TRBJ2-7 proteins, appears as GAGVSQSPRYKVAKRGQDVALRCDPISGHVSLFWYQQALGQGPEFLTYFQNEAQLDKSGLPSDRFFAERPEGSVSTLKIQRTQQEDSAVYLCASSRDRGSSYEQYFGPGTRLTVT.